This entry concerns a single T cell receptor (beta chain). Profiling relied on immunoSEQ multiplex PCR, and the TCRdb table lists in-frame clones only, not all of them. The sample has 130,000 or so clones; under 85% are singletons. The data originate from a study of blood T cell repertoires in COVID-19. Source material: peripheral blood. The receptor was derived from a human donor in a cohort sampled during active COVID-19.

CDR3 in amino acids: CASSRVQETQYF. The CDR3 DNA is TGTGCCAGCAGCCGGGTCCAAGAGACCCAGTACTTC. The V call is TRBV7-2, the J call TRBJ2-5; D not resolved. This CDR3 has 12 amino acids. Trimming took 5 bases from V and 1 from J, leaving 5 bases between them. Germline lookup yields CDR1 SGHTA and CDR2 FQGNSA.